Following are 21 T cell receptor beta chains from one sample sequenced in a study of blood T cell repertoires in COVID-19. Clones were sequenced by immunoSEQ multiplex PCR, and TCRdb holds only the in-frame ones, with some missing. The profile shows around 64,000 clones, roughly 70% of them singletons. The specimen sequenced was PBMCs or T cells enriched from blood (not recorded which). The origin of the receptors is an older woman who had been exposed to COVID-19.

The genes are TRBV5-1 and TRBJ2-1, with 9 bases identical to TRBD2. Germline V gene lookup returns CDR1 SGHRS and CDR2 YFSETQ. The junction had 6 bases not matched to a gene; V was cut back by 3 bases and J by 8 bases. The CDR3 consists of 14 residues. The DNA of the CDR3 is TGCGCCAGCAGCTGGCGCGGGGGGGCGTATGAGCAGTTCTTC. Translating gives CASSWRGGAYEQFF.

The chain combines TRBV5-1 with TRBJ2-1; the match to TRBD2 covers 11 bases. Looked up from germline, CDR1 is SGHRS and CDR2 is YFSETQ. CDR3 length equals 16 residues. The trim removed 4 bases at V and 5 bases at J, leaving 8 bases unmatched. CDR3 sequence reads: CASSMQPGLADNEQFF. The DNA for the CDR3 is TGCGCCAGCAGCATGCAGCCGGGACTAGCGGACAATGAGCAGTTCTTC.

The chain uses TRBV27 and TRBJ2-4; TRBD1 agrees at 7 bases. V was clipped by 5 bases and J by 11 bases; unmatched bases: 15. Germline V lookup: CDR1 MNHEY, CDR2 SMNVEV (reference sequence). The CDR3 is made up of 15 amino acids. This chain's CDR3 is CASSQTRTGSWVQYF. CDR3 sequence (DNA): TGTGCCAGCAGTCAGACCCGGACAGGCTCCTGGGTTCAGTACTTC.

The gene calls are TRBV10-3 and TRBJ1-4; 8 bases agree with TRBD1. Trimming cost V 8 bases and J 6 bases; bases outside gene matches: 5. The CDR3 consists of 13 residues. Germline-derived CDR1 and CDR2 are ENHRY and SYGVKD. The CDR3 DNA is TGTGCCATCGCAGGGACAGGAGATGAAAAACTGTTTTTT. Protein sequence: CAIAGTGDEKLFF.

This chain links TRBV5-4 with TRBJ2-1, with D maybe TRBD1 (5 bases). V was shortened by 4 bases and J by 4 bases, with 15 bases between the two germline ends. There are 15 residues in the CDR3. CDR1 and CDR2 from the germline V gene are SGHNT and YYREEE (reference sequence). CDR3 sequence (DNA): TGTGCCAGCAGCCCCATAGGGGCCTTTTACAATGAGCAGTTCTTC. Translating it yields CASSPIGAFYNEQFF.

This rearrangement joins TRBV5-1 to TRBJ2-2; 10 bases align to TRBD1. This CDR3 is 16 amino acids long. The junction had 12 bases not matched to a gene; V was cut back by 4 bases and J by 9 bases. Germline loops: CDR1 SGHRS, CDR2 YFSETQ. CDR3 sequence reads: CASSGGQGGVNRELFF. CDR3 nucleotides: TGCGCCAGCAGCGGAGGACAGGGGGGAGTAAATAGGGAGCTGTTTTTT.

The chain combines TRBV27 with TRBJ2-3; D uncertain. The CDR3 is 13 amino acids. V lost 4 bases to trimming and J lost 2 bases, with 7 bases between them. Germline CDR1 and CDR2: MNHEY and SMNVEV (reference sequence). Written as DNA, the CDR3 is TGTGCCAGCAGTTCCTCCTTCACAGATACGCAGTATTTT. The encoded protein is CASSSSFTDTQYF.

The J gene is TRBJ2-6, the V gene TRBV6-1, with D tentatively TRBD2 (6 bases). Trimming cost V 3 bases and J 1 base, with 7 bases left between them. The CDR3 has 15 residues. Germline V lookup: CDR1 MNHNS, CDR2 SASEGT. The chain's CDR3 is CASSDAGSGANVLTF. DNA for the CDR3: TGTGCCAGCAGTGACGCGGGGTCTGGGGCCAACGTCCTGACTTTC.

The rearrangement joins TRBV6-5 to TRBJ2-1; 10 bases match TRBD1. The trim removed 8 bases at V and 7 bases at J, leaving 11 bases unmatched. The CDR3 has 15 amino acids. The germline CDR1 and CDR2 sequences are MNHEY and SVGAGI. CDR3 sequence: CASGGQGEVTNEQFF. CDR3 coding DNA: TGTGCCAGCGGCGGACAGGGGGAAGTTACGAATGAGCAGTTCTTC.

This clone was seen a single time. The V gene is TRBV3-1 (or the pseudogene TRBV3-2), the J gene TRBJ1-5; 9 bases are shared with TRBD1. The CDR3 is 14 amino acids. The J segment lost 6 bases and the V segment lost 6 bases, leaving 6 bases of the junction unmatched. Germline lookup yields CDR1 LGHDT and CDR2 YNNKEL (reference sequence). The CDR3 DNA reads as TGTGCCAGCAGTCAACAGGGGGCAGCTCAGCCCCAGCATTTT. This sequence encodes CASSQQGAAQPQHF.

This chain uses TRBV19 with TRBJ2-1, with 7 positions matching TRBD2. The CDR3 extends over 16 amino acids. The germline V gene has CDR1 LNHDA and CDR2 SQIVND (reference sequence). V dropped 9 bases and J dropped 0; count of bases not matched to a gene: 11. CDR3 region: CASSETGGDSYNEQFF. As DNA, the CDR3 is TGTGCCAGCTCGGAGACGGGGGGAGACTCCTACAATGAGCAGTTCTTC.

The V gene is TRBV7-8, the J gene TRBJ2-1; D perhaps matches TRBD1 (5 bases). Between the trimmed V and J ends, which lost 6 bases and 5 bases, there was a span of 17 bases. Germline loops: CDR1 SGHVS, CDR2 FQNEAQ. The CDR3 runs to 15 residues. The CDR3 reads CASSAIPGSHNEQFF. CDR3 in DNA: TGTGCCAGCAGTGCGATACCAGGGTCGCACAATGAGCAGTTCTTC.

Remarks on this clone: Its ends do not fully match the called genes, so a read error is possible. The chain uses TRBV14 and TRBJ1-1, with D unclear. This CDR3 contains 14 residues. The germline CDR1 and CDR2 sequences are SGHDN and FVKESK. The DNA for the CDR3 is TGTGCCAGCAGCCAAGCTGCCGGGAACGCTGAAGCTTTCTTT. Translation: CASSQAAGNAEAFF.

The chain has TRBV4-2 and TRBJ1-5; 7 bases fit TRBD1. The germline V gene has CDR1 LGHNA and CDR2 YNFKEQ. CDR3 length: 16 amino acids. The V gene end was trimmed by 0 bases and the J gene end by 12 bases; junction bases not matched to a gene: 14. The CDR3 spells CASSQDQGGWGEGQHF. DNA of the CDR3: TGTGCCAGCAGCCAAGATCAAGGGGGCTGGGGAGAGGGCCAGCATTTT.

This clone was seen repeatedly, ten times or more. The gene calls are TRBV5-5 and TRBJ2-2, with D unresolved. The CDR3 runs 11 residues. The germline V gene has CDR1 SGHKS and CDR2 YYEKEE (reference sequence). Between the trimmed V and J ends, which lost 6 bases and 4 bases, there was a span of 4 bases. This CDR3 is CASTVTGELFF. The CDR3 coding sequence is TGTGCCAGCACCGTCACCGGGGAGCTGTTTTTT.

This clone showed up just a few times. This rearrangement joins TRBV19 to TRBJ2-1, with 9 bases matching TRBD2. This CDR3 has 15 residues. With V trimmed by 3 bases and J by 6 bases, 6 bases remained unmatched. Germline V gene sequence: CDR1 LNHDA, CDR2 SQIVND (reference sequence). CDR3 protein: CASSMIAGGANEQFF. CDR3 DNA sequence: TGTGCCAGTAGTATGATTGCGGGGGGGGCCAATGAGCAGTTCTTC.

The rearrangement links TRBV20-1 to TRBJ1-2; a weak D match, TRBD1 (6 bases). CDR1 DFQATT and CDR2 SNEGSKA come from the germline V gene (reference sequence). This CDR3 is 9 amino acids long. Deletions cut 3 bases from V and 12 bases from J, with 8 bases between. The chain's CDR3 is CSARGANTF. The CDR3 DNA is TGCAGTGCTAGGGGGGCTAACACCTTC.

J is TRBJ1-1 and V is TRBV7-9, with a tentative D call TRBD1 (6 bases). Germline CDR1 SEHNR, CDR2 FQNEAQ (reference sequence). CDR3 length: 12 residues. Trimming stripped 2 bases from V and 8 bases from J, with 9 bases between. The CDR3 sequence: CASSLRTVEAFF. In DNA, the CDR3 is TGTGCCAGCAGCTTAAGGACAGTCGAAGCTTTCTTT.

CDR3 DNA: TGTGCCACCAGTGATCTCTGGACTAGCGGGGGGAAGGAGACCCAGTACTTC. It translates to CATSDLWTSGGKETQYF. The chain carries TRBV24-1 and TRBJ2-5; 14 bases are a match to TRBD2. This CDR3 is built from 17 residues. Per the germline V gene, CDR1 is KGHDR and CDR2 is SFDVKD. The V and J ends lost 3 bases and 5 bases, in that order; junction bases with no gene match: 7.

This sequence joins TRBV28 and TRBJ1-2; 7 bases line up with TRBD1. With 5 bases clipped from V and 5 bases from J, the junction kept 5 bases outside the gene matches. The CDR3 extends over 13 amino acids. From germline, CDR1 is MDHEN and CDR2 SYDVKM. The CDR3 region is CASSLGQLYGYTF. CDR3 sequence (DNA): TGTGCCAGCAGTCTGGGACAGCTATATGGCTACACCTTC.

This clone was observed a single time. The CDR3 sequence is CASSFISGRPEGYEQYF. The CDR3 DNA reads as TGTGCCAGCAGTTTTATATCGGGAAGACCGGAGGGTTACGAGCAGTACTTC. This chain uses TRBV28 with TRBJ2-7, with D possibly being TRBD2 (6 bases). The CDR3 consists of 17 residues. The germline V and J ends were trimmed by 3 bases and 4 bases, with 22 bases remaining between them. Germline values: CDR1 MDHEN, CDR2 SYDVKM.